This T cell receptor beta chain was identified in a study of blood T cell repertoires in COVID-19. About the research overall: Samples representing acute and convalescent COVID-19 were sourced from the United States, Italy and Spain.

The study recruited people aged roughly 18 to 89 years across about two dozen US areas. Participants had their cohort set by participant-reported clinical history. The V segment lost 1 base and the J segment 2 bases; nucleotides outside the gene matches: 3. The germline V gene encodes CDR1 SGHDT and CDR2 YYEEEE. CDR3 length: 16 residues. Sequencing used immunoSEQ multiplex PCR; TCRdb keeps in-frame clones, though not all of them. The profile shows 150,000 or so clones, 80% of them singletons. The sequenced sample was PBMCs or T cells enriched from blood (not recorded which). The chain joins TRBV5-6 to TRBJ2-3; 11 bases are shared with TRBD2. This sequence was found in a man aged 35-49 years who had recovered from COVID-19. As DNA, the CDR3 is TGTGCCAGCAGCTTGCTAGCGGGGGGTTCCACAGATACGCAGTATTTT. Its protein is CASSLLAGGSTDTQYF.